This T cell receptor beta chain was recovered during a study of control samples from healthy donors and cancer patients. Here immunoSEQ multiplex PCR was the method, and the copy in TCRdb shows in-frame clones only, minus some. This sample carries approximately 98,000 clones, approximately 82% of them seen once, and the ten largest clones take 6.5%. Germline assignment: CDR1 LGHNT and CDR2 FRNRAP. V was cut by 8 bases and J by 3 bases, with 14 bases left in between. This CDR3 contains 14 residues. The source is a young man in good health. This chain uses TRBV12-5 with TRBJ1-5; D is perhaps TRBD1 (5 bases). Source material: blood. The CDR3 coding sequence is TGTGCTAGTTCGAGGGAGGGGAACAATCAGCCCCAGCATTTT. Protein product: CASSREGNNQPQHF.